This T cell receptor beta chain came from a study of T cell repertoires in cytomegalovirus infection (dated by TCRdb to the late 2010s). Background for the entire study: The HLA type of each donor mattered for the analysis, because public TCR beta signatures pointed to carriage of CMV infection along with the matching HLA type.

The CDR3 numbers 17 residues from cysteine through phenylalanine. The CDR3 DNA has 51 bases and is translated from base 1. V sheds 7 bases and J sheds 1 base, leaving 19 bases between their ends. Per the germline V gene (reference sequence), LNHDA is the CDR1 and SQIVND is the CDR2. This sample was sequenced with an Illumina HiSeq 1500. The raw public reads went through TCRdb reprocessing: fastp at Q25, MiXCR clone calling, in-frame beta chains kept. Rows with a matching CDR3 protein are joined into one entry that keeps the most common DNA and genes. In all, the sample holds around 140,000 distinct CDR3 sequences, and 5.5% to 7% of those were seen once. The ten top clones hold around 17% of the sample. General findings and caveats noted by the study authors: In both this cohort and an independent roughly 330-donor cohort, the cumulative frequency of public TCR beta family members distinguished carriers of CMV infection plus the relevant HLA type. The ex vivo response was dominated by HLA-C-restricted CMV-specific TCR beta clonotypes, which also provided the single most frequent clonotype in two of eight donors.

This clonotype has ten or more counts. This receptor's antigen is unknown. No much larger clonotype is one base removed from it; base qualities were not supplied. The source is a human donor in good health (CMV status not recorded). Some clones in this sample may be carry-over from other donors' samples. Recombination joined TRBV19 with TRBJ1-4; no D gene is confidently identified. The sequenced sample was PBMCs. The CDR3 in this case is CASTAWEPEGTNEKLFF. Here is the DNA: TGTGCCAGTACCGCCTGGGAGCCGGAAGGAACTAATGAAAAACTGTTTTTT.